The 32 T cell receptor beta chains below were found in one sample sequenced in a study of T cell repertoires in cytomegalovirus infection. TCRdb re-derived calls from the reads in MiXCR, one entry per CDR3 protein. This table holds about 530,000 distinct CDR3 sequences, more than 20% found once. Sequenced: PBMCs. The receptors stem from a human donor in good health (CMV status not recorded). Some clones in this sample may be carry-over from other donors' samples.

The table lists this clonotype with many counts. The chain has TRBV7-2 and TRBJ1-5; no reliable D call. The V end lost 7 bases, the J end lost 4 bases, and 14 bases lay between the germline ends. The CDR3 consists of 14 residues. The germline gives CDR1 SGHTA, CDR2 FQGNSA. The CDR3 DNA reads as TGTGCCAGCAATCTCGGGCAGCAAAATCAGCCCCAGCATTTT. Translated, it gives CASNLGQQNQPQHF.

V usage is TRBV7-2 and J usage is TRBJ2-1; no reliable D call. The germline gives CDR1 SGHTA, CDR2 FQGNSA. The ends were cut back, 5 bases at V and 7 bases at J, with 12 bases in the middle. This CDR3 comprises 13 residues. CDR3 DNA: TGTGCCAGCAGCGCCCGTGGCCGAAATGAGCAGTTCTTC. The encoded protein is CASSARGRNEQFF.

This clonotype was counted only a few times. This rearrangement joins TRBV30 to TRBJ2-5, with D possibly TRBD2 on 5 matching bases. The V and J ends lost 1 base and 2 bases respectively, with 11 bases between them. CDR1 is GTSNPN and CDR2 is SVGIG in the germline V gene (reference sequence). The length of the CDR3 is 14 residues. CDR3 protein: CAWSEGLYQETQYF. Written as DNA, the CDR3 is TGTGCCTGGAGTGAAGGACTTTATCAAGAGACCCAGTACTTC.

The J gene is TRBJ2-5, the V gene TRBV20-1; 11 bases are shared with TRBD2. V shed 0 bases and J 1 base; nucleotides not matched to a gene: 4. CDR1 and CDR2 from the germline V gene are DFQATT and SNEGSKA (reference sequence). This CDR3 has 16 amino acids. CDR3 loop: CSAREVAGGSQETQYF. In DNA form, the CDR3 reads TGCAGTGCTAGAGAAGTAGCGGGAGGGTCCCAAGAGACCCAGTACTTC.

This clonotype was counted ten times or more. This chain uses TRBV6-1 with TRBJ1-5; TRBD1 might be the D (6 bases). This CDR3 has 16 residues. CDR1 and CDR2 (germline): MNHNS, SASEGT. Deletions cut 2 bases from V and 0 bases from J, with 11 bases between. The CDR3 DNA sequence: TGTGCCAGCAGTGAATTCGGGACAAATAGCAATCAGCCCCAGCATTTT. Encoded protein: CASSEFGTNSNQPQHF.

This clonotype has only a few counts. The gene calls are TRBV7-4 and TRBJ2-2; D unclear. The CDR3 extends over 13 amino acids. Germline loops: CDR1 SGHVT, CDR2 SQSDAQ. V was clipped by 4 bases and J by 7 bases, with 10 bases between them. The CDR3, as DNA: TGTGCCAGCAGCTCCGGCCTTAGCGGGGAGCTGTTTTTT. Amino acids: CASSSGLSGELFF. Variable domain in full (rest from reference TRBV7-4 and TRBJ2-2): GAGVSQSPRYKVAKRGRDVALRCDSISGHVTLYWYRQTLGQGSEVLTYSQSDAQRDKSGRPSGRFSAERPERSVSTLKIQRTEQGDSAVYLCASSSGLSGELFFGEGSRLTVL.

This chain links TRBV18 with TRBJ1-5; D is unclear. Germline assignment: CDR1 KGHSH and CDR2 LQKENI. V shed 6 bases and J shed 1 base, with 19 bases lying between them. This CDR3 contains 17 residues. The DNA of the CDR3 is TGTGCCAGCTCCCGCAATAGTCAGGTTGACAGCAATCAGCCCCAGCATTTT. It is translated as CASSRNSQVDSNQPQHF.

The rearrangement uses TRBV18 and TRBJ1-1; the D is unclear. Trimming removed 1 base at V and 4 bases at J, with 10 bases between. CDR3 size: 14 residues. Germline V gene sequence: CDR1 KGHSH, CDR2 LQKENI. CDR3 in DNA: TGTGCCAGCTCACCACTTCGGGGTCGCACTGAAGCTTTCTTT. Its translation: CASSPLRGRTEAFF.

The chain couples TRBV6-2 or TRBV6-3 to TRBJ1-1; no firm D call. Germline-derived CDR1 and CDR2 are MNHEY and SVGEGT. This CDR3 has 14 amino acids. Trimming stripped 0 bases from V and 4 bases from J, with 9 bases between. CDR3 loop: CASSYSGSFTEAFF. In nucleotides, the CDR3 is TGTGCCAGCAGTTACTCAGGCAGCTTCACTGAAGCTTTCTTT.

At least ten counts were recorded for this clonotype. CDR3 bases: TGTGCCAGCAGCTTAAGCAGCCAGGATTATCAGCCCCAGCATTTT. Amino acid sequence: CASSLSSQDYQPQHF. The chain combines TRBV11-2 with TRBJ1-5; D remains ambiguous. Between the trimmed V and J ends, which lost 2 bases and 5 bases, there was a span of 13 bases. Germline CDR1 SGHAT, CDR2 FQNNGV. CDR3 length: 15 residues.

A few counts support this clonotype. The chain links TRBV28 to TRBJ2-7, with TRBD2 matching 9 bases. The J segment lost 2 bases and the V segment lost 6 bases, leaving 8 bases of the junction unmatched. This CDR3 spans 15 amino acids. In germline, CDR1 is MDHEN, CDR2 SYDVKM. CDR3 sequence (DNA): TGTGCCAGCAGGACCATTAGCGGGAGTACCTACGAGCAGTACTTC. Translation: CASRTISGSTYEQYF.

J is TRBJ2-3 and V is TRBV5-1, with 8 nucleotides matching TRBD2. The germline V gene encodes CDR1 SGHRS and CDR2 YFSETQ. The CDR3 spans 19 residues. V trimming: 0 bases; J trimming: 3 bases; junction bases outside the gene matches: 15. This CDR3 reads CASSLAGAGSGSRTDTQYF. DNA for the CDR3: TGCGCCAGCAGCTTGGCCGGGGCAGGGAGCGGGAGTCGGACAGATACGCAGTATTTT.

Turning to this clonotype: One junction end does not reproduce the germline sequence, and a read error may be involved. The chain has TRBV5-3 and TRBJ1-5; D might be TRBD1 (6 bases). TRBV5-3 is given ORF status, its function remaining uncertain. This CDR3 has 14 amino acids. CDR3 bases: TGTGCCAGCAGCTTGGTGGGGGCGCATCAGCCCCAGCATTTT. This translates into CASSLVGAHQPQHF.

This clonotype showed up just a few times. V usage is TRBV7-2 and J usage is TRBJ2-3; D perhaps matches TRBD2 (5 bases). The germline V gene encodes CDR1 SGHTA and CDR2 FQGNSA. The CDR3 has 16 amino acids. Trimming removed 5 bases from V and 1 base from J, with 16 bases in between. The CDR3 sequence: CASSPMWRTGTDTQYF. The CDR3 DNA reads as TGTGCCAGCAGCCCGATGTGGAGGACGGGCACAGATACGCAGTATTTT.

This clonotype was recorded many times. The chain joins TRBV7-2 to TRBJ1-2, with D tentatively TRBD1 (5 bases). The CDR3 has 12 amino acids. CDR1 is SGHTA, CDR2 FQGNSA, per germline. With 4 bases removed from V and 7 bases from J, the gap between germline ends came to 10 bases. CDR3 sequence (DNA): TGTGCCAGCAGCTCCGACAGAACTGGCTACACCTTC. Its translation: CASSSDRTGYTF.

This clonotype was recorded a few times. This chain links TRBV19 with TRBJ1-2; 7 nucleotides align to TRBD1. The CDR3 spans 16 residues. The trim removed 5 bases at V and 1 base at J, leaving 10 bases unmatched. Germline V gene sequence: CDR1 LNHDA, CDR2 SQIVND (reference sequence). The CDR3 DNA reads as TGTGCCAGTAGTCCGGAACCGGGACAGAGTAACTATGGCTACACCTTC. This translates into CASSPEPGQSNYGYTF.

This rearrangement joins TRBV7-2 to TRBJ1-2; D possibly corresponds to TRBD1 (5 bases). The CDR3 consists of 14 residues. The germline V and J ends were trimmed by 5 bases and 10 bases, with 20 bases remaining between them. The germline V gene has CDR1 SGHTA and CDR2 FQGNSA. CDR3 nucleotides: TGTGCCAGCAGCCTAGAGTTGGGGCTCAGGGACTACACCTTC. Its translation is CASSLELGLRDYTF.

This rearrangement joins TRBV27 to TRBJ1-5; D remains ambiguous. The CDR3 contains 12 residues. Germline V CDR1 and CDR2: MNHEY, SMNVEV (reference sequence). Trimming left V 3 bases short and J 7 bases short, with 7 bases between. The DNA for the CDR3 is TGTGCCAGCAGTTTCTTAGGCCAGCCCCAGCATTTT. Encoded protein: CASSFLGQPQHF.

The table lists this clonotype with a few counts. This rearrangement joins TRBV28 to TRBJ2-5; D unresolved. The length of the CDR3 is 14 residues. V lost 5 bases and J lost 3, with 13 bases in between. CDR1 and CDR2 from the germline V gene are MDHEN and SYDVKM. CDR3 in amino acids: CASSLPGLKETQYF. Here the CDR3 DNA reads TGTGCCAGCAGTCTCCCTGGGTTAAAAGAGACCCAGTACTTC.

The chain recombines TRBV11-3 with TRBJ1-1; TRBD1 might be the D (5 bases). This CDR3 comprises 12 residues. The V end was cut by 3 bases, the J end by 6 bases, with 8 bases between. The germline V gene has CDR1 SGHNT and CDR2 YENEEA. CDR3 bases: TGTGCCAGCAGCTTGGGACTTGCTGAAGCTTTCTTT. Encoded protein: CASSLGLAEAFF. Complete variable domain (other parts from reference TRBV11-3 and TRBJ1-1): EAGVVQSPRYKIIEKKQPVAFWCNPISGHNTLYWYLQNLGQGPELLIRYENEEAVDDSQLPKDRFSAERLKGVDSTLKIQPAELGDSAVYLCASSLGLAEAFFGQGTRLTVV.

The J gene is TRBJ2-6, the V gene TRBV20-1; the match to TRBD2 covers 7 bases. J gave up 2 bases and V 3 bases, and 7 bases lay outside the gene matches. The CDR3 runs to 16 residues. Germline loops: CDR1 DFQATT, CDR2 SNEGSKA (reference sequence). CDR3 residues: CSASFSGRAGANVLTF. The CDR3 DNA is TGCAGTGCTAGTTTTTCGGGGAGGGCTGGGGCCAACGTCCTGACTTTC.

V and J are TRBV29-1 and TRBJ2-5; TRBD2 matches at 7 bases. The CDR3 covers 13 residues. The ends lost 1 base at V and 1 base at J; junction bases unmatched: 0. From germline, CDR1 is SQVTM and CDR2 ANQGSEA. The CDR3 DNA reads as TGCAGCGTTGAAGCTAGCGGCCAAGAGACCCAGTACTTC. It is translated as CSVEASGQETQYF.

The rearrangement links TRBV4-2 to TRBJ1-1; possibly TRBD1 for D (5 bases). CDR3 size: 16 residues. Germline V gene lookup returns CDR1 LGHNA and CDR2 YNFKEQ. V lost 2 bases, J lost 6 bases, and 19 bases lay in between. CDR3 residues: CASSQTDGGVWAEAFF. Written as DNA, the CDR3 is TGTGCCAGCAGCCAAACAGACGGGGGGGTTTGGGCTGAAGCTTTCTTT.

This clonotype came up many times. The V call is TRBV7-2, the J call TRBJ2-1; D is unclear. The germline V gene has CDR1 SGHTA and CDR2 FQGNSA. CDR3 length: 15 amino acids. Trimming removed 2 bases at V and 3 bases at J, with 11 bases between. The CDR3 spells CASSLKVDFYNEQFF. Written as DNA, the CDR3 is TGTGCCAGCAGCTTAAAAGTAGATTTCTACAATGAGCAGTTCTTC.

This clonotype was seen only once. J is TRBJ2-7 and V is TRBV5-1; possible D gene TRBD2, 5 bases. Germline values: CDR1 SGHRS, CDR2 YFSETQ. Trimming shortened V by 2 bases and J by 0 bases, and 18 bases separated the two germline ends. The CDR3 sequence is 17 residues long. The CDR3 region is CASSLRTLELSSYEQYF. Here the CDR3 DNA reads TGCGCCAGCAGCTTACGGACTTTAGAACTCAGCTCCTACGAGCAGTACTTC.

This clonotype was seen many times. The chain couples TRBV12-3 or TRBV12-4 to TRBJ1-1; TRBD1 is a possible D gene (6 bases). Trimming stripped 1 base from V and 7 bases from J, with 10 bases between. CDR3 length: 13 residues. The CDR3 region has the DNA TGTGCCAGCAGTTTAGACAGGGAAGGTGAAGCTTTCTTT. It is translated as CASSLDREGEAFF.

This clonotype was seen at least ten times. The CDR3 DNA reads TGTGCCAGCAGCTCGCGCGGAGGGGTCACAGCTTTCTTT. Translation: CASSSRGGVTAFF. The chain couples TRBV7-8 to TRBJ1-1; the D gene is possibly TRBD1 (5 bases). V lost 4 bases and J 10 bases, leaving 16 bases between the germline ends. The germline CDR1 and CDR2 sequences are SGHVS and FQNEAQ. The CDR3 runs to 13 residues.

The rearrangement links TRBV2 to TRBJ1-2; D ambiguous. Trimming shortened V by 6 bases and J by 2 bases, and 13 bases separated the two germline ends. CDR1 is SNHLY, CDR2 FYNNEI, per germline. The CDR3 is made up of 14 amino acids. CDR3 coding DNA: TGTGCCAGCAGCTTTTCCGTGGGGAACTATGGCTACACCTTC. It codes for CASSFSVGNYGYTF.

The CDR3 reads CASSFQAGVQETQYF. The CDR3 DNA reads as TGTGCCAGCAGCTTTCAGGCAGGGGTCCAAGAGACCCAGTACTTC. The V gene is TRBV7-2, the J gene TRBJ2-5; D might be TRBD1 (6 bases). CDR1 and CDR2 from the germline V gene are SGHTA and FQGNSA. The CDR3 spans 15 residues. V lost 3 bases and J 1 base, leaving 12 bases between the germline ends.

This clonotype was counted a few times. The DNA of the CDR3 is TGCGCCAGCAGCCAAGCTAGGGTTGGGAACACTGAAGCTTTCTTT. It specifies CASSQARVGNTEAFF. The chain combines TRBV4-1 with TRBJ1-1, with D unresolved. Looked up from germline, CDR1 is MGHRA and CDR2 is YSYEKL. Trimming removed 1 base at V and 1 base at J, with 10 bases between. CDR3 length: 15 amino acids.

The rearrangement joins TRBV30 to TRBJ2-3; D ambiguous. The CDR3 runs to 11 residues. Germline lookup yields CDR1 GTSNPN and CDR2 SVGIG (reference sequence). V was cut by 3 bases and J by 5 bases, with 6 bases left in between. For the CDR3, the DNA is TGTGCCTGGAGCGCCCAAGATACGCAGTATTTT. Protein: CAWSAQDTQYF.

A remark on this clonotype: This may stem from a read error, because a much larger clone lies one nucleotide away. This chain links TRBV7-2 with TRBJ2-7, with D tentatively TRBD1 (6 bases). V was shortened by 4 bases and J by 8 bases, with 15 bases between the two germline ends. In germline, CDR1 is SGHTA, CDR2 FQGNSA. The CDR3 extends over 13 amino acids. CDR3 in amino acids: CASSSTGLSKQYF. The CDR3 bases are TGTGCCAGCAGCTCTACAGGGTTAAGCAAGCAGTACTTC.